The 9 T cell receptor beta chains below come from one sample, sequenced in a study of cytomegalovirus exposure and HLA in healthy donors. PCR employed 60 Vbeta and 13 Jbeta primers. Profiled with immunoSEQ multiplex PCR; TCRdb holds only in-frame clones, not every one. In total, the table holds under 200,000 clones. Material for sequencing was PBMCs. These receptors came from a man aged 30 to 39 in good health and CMV-seronegative.

The V gene is TRBV2, the J gene TRBJ2-5; D is ambiguous. V lost 1 base and J lost 1, with 10 bases in between. The CDR3 length is 15 residues. From germline, CDR1 is SNHLY and CDR2 FYNNEI. The chain's CDR3 is CASSEGSVSQETQYF. In DNA, the CDR3 is TGTGCCAGCAGTGAAGGTTCTGTCAGCCAAGAGACCCAGTACTTC.

The genes are TRBV5-1 and TRBJ2-7; 11 bases are a match to TRBD2. J was trimmed by 6 bases and V by 4 bases; bases with no gene match: 12. This CDR3 spans 16 amino acids. The V gene's germline CDR1 is SGHRS and CDR2 YFSETQ. Written as DNA, the CDR3 is TGCGCCAGCAGCCTTGCGGGGACTAGCGGAGTGTTCGAGCAGTACTTC. Encoded protein: CASSLAGTSGVFEQYF.

About this clone: Other DNA sequences in this specimen translate into the identical CDR3. The gene calls are TRBV6-5 and TRBJ2-3, with D possibly TRBD1 on 6 matching bases. V lost 5 bases and J 5 bases, leaving 11 bases between the germline ends. The CDR3 is 13 amino acids. Germline values: CDR1 MNHEY, CDR2 SVGAGI. The CDR3 sequence: CASSAPGQDTQYF. The DNA for the CDR3 is TGTGCCAGCAGTGCTCCGGGACAAGATACGCAGTATTTT.

The J gene is TRBJ2-2, the V gene TRBV4-2; D is perhaps TRBD1 (6 bases). Trimming cost V 0 bases and J 1 base, with 9 bases left between them. The germline CDR1 and CDR2 sequences are LGHNA and YNFKEQ. CDR3 length: 16 amino acids. The CDR3 sequence: CASSQDEGGNTGELFF. The CDR3 nucleotides read TGTGCCAGCAGCCAAGATGAAGGGGGGAACACCGGGGAGCTGTTTTTT.

The gene calls are TRBV4-3 and TRBJ1-1; 8 nucleotides align to TRBD1. There are 16 residues in the CDR3. Germline assignment: CDR1 LGHNA and CDR2 YSLEER. The V gene end was trimmed by 5 bases and the J gene end by 3 bases; junction bases not matched to a gene: 11. The CDR3 loop reads CASSLERQGWYTEAFF. CDR3 coding DNA: TGCGCCAGCAGCTTAGAAAGACAGGGGTGGTACACTGAAGCTTTCTTT.

The V gene is TRBV18, the J gene TRBJ1-2; 11 bases are a match to TRBD1. Germline trimming cut 3 bases from V and 7 bases from J; bases unmatched to any gene: 7. This CDR3 has 15 amino acids. Per the germline V gene, CDR1 is KGHSH and CDR2 is LQKENI. CDR3 protein: CASSPPGTGGGGYTF. As DNA, the CDR3 is TGTGCCAGCTCACCTCCCGGGACAGGGGGTGGTGGCTACACCTTC.

The chain joins TRBV2 to TRBJ1-1; the D gene is possibly TRBD1 (5 bases). The CDR3 totals 15 residues. Trimming cost V 4 bases and J 2 bases, with 14 bases left between them. The germline gives CDR1 SNHLY, CDR2 FYNNEI. As DNA, the CDR3 is TGTGCCAGCAGTGTCCAGGGTATAGGTAACACTGAAGCTTTCTTT. Translated: CASSVQGIGNTEAFF.

V is TRBV9 and J is TRBJ2-5, with 10 positions matching TRBD2. Germline CDR1 is SGDLS and CDR2 is YYNGEE. Trimming at V came to 0 bases and at J to 4 bases, leaving 15 bases not matched to a gene. The CDR3 is 19 amino acids. The CDR3 loop is CASSVDGRSGRARIETQYF. In nucleotides, the CDR3 is TGTGCCAGCAGCGTAGATGGGAGAAGCGGGAGGGCAAGGATAGAGACCCAGTACTTC. The whole variable domain, filled in from reference TRBV9 and TRBJ2-5, reads DSGVTQTPKHLITATGQRVTLRCSPRSGDLSVYWYQQSLDQGLQFLIQYYNGEERAKGNILERFSAQQFPDLHSELNLSSLELGDSALYFCASSVDGRSGRARIETQYFGPGTRLLVL.

The chain uses TRBV7-7 and TRBJ2-7; tentative D call: TRBD2 (6 bases). The germline V and J ends were trimmed by 5 bases and 0 bases, with 14 bases remaining between them. The CDR3 has 15 residues. Germline V gene data show CDR1 as SSHAT and CDR2 as FNYEAQ (reference sequence). This CDR3 reads CASSRWAGSSYEQYF. CDR3 sequence (DNA): TGTGCCAGCAGCCGGTGGGCGGGGAGCTCCTACGAGCAGTACTTC.